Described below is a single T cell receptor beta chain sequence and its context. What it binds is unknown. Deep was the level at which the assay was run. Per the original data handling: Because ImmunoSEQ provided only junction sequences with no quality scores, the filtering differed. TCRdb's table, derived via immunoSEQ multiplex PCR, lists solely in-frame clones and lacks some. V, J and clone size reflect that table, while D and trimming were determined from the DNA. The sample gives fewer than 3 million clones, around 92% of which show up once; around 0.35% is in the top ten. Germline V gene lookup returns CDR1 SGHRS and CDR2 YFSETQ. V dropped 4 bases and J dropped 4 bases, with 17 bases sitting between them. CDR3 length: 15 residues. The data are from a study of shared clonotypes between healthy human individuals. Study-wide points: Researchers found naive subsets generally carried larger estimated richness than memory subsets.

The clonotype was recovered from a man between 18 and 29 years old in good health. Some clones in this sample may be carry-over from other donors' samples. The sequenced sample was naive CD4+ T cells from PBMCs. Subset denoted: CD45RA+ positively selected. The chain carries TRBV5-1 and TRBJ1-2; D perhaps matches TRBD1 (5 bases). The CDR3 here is CASSPQGKGLYGYTF. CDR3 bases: TGCGCCAGCAGCCCCCAAGGGAAGGGACTCTATGGCTACACCTTC.